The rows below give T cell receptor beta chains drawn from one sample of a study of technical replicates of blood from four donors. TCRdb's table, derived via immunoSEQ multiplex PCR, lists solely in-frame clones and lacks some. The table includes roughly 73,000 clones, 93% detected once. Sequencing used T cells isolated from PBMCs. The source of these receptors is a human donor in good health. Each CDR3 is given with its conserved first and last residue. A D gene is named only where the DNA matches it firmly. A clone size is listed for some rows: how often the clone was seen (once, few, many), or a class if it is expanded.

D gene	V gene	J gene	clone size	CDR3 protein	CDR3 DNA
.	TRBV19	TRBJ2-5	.	CASTPNAGSQAETQYF	TGTGCCAGTACCCCAAATGCTGGTTCCCAAGCGGAGACCCAGTACTTC
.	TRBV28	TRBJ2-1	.	CASSQLTSNEQFF	TGTGCCAGCAGCCAACTTACGAGCAATGAGCAGTTCTTC
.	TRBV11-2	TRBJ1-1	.	CASSLDQWAGHTEAFF	TGTGCCAGCAGCTTAGACCAATGGGCGGGGCATACTGAAGCTTTCTTT
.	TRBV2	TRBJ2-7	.	CASSVPLDYEQYF	TGTGCCAGCAGTGTACCCCTAGACTACGAGCAGTACTTC
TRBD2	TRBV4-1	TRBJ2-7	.	CASSQGERGGRLSTYEQYF	TGCGCCAGCAGCCAAGGGGAACGGGGGGGCCGGCTTTCTACCTACGAGCAGTACTTC
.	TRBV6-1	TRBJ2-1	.	CATNNEQFF	TGTGCCACCAACAATGAGCAGTTCTTC
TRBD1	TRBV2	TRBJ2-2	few	CASRPWTGGDTGELFF	TGTGCCAGCCGCCCGTGGACAGGGGGCGACACCGGGGAGCTGTTTTTT
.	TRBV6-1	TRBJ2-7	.	CASSDRGYEQYF	TGTGCCAGCAGTGACAGGGGCTACGAGCAGTACTTC
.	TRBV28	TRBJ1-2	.	CASSFTPPSRGAQYYGYTF	TGTGCCAGCAGTTTTACCCCTCCTAGCAGAGGAGCACAATACTATGGCTACACCTTC
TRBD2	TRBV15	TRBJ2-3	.	CATSIIGLAGGPYTDTQYF	TGTGCCACCAGCATTATAGGACTAGCGGGGGGACCCTACACAGATACGCAGTATTTT
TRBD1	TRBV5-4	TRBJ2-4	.	CASSTDPGGLTKNIQYF	TGTGCCAGCAGCACGGATCCAGGGGGCTTAACCAAAAACATTCAGTACTTC
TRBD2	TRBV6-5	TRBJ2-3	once	CASTQRPGGTDTQYF	TGTGCCAGCACCCAACGTCCGGGGGGAACAGATACGCAGTATTTT
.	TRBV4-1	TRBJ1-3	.	CASSQRGSGGNTIYF	TGCGCCAGCAGCCAAAGAGGGTCTGGTGGAAACACCATATATTTT
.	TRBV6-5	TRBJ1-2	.	CASSHRGRDYGYTF	TGTGCCAGCAGTCATAGGGGAAGAGACTATGGCTACACCTTC
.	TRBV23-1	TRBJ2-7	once	CASSPQQGDSYEQYF	TGCGCCAGCAGCCCTCAACAGGGAGACTCCTACGAGCAGTACTTC
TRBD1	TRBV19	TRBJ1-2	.	CASSIDLVTGGDYGYTF	TGTGCCAGTAGTATAGATCTGGTAACAGGGGGGGACTATGGCTACACCTTC
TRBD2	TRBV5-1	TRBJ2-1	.	CASSVGLAGGHNEQFF	TGCGCCAGCAGCGTGGGACTAGCGGGAGGGCATAATGAGCAGTTCTTC
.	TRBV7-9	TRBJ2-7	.	CASSEAPTALSSYEQYF	TGTGCCAGCAGCGAGGCGCCGACAGCTCTCAGCTCCTACGAGCAGTACTTC
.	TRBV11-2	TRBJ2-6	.	CASSSRTAKASGANVLTF	TGTGCCAGCAGCTCCCGGACAGCCAAAGCCTCTGGGGCCAACGTCCTGACTTTC
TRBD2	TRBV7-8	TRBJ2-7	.	CASSLGLAEAYEQYF	TGTGCCAGCAGCCTGGGACTAGCGGAAGCCTACGAGCAGTACTTC
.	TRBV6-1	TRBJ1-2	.	CASSELGERSYGYTF	TGTGCCAGCAGTGAATTAGGAGAAAGGTCCTATGGCTACACCTTC
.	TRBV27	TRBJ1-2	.	CASRRRTGSSNYGYTF	TGTGCCAGCAGGCGGCGGACGGGGAGTTCTAACTATGGCTACACCTTC
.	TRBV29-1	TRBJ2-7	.	CSVDAGTDAYEQYF	TGCAGCGTTGACGCGGGGACGGATGCCTACGAGCAGTACTTC
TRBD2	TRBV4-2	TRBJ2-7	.	CASSHRGVSYEQYF	TGTGCCAGCAGCCATCGGGGGGTCTCATACGAGCAGTACTTC
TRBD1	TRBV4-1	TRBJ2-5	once	CASSFPRGTGGYQETQYF	TGCGCCAGCAGCTTCCCCCGGGGGACAGGGGGTTATCAAGAGACCCAGTACTTC
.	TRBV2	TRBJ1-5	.	CASSDPQGSGQPQHF	TGTGCCAGCAGTGATCCCCAGGGGTCGGGGCAGCCCCAGCATTTT
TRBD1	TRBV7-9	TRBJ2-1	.	CASSTATGTENEQFF	TGTGCCAGCAGCACCGCGACAGGGACGGAGAATGAGCAGTTCTTC
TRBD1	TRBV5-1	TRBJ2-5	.	CASSGMTGGETQYF	TGCGCCAGCAGCGGGATGACAGGGGGCGAGACCCAGTACTTC
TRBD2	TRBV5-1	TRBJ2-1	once	CASSLVAGGAYNEQFF	TGCGCCAGCAGCTTGGTAGCGGGGGGTGCCTACAATGAGCAGTTCTTC
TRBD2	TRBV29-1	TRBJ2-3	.	CSAAGTSASTDTQYF	TGCAGCGCTGCAGGGACTAGCGCTAGCACAGATACGCAGTATTTT